This T cell receptor beta chain was identified in a study of beta chain features in type 1 diabetes (dated by TCRdb to the late 2010s). Looking at the study overall: Mean age, gender distribution, total cell number and subset yield were not different between patients and healthy donors. A total of 100 million to 140 million sorted cells were examined across all samples, and the number of cells per subset was strongly correlated with RNA yield. The study compared TCRB repertoires of sorted circulating CD4+ T cell subsets between recently diagnosed type 1 diabetes patients and matched healthy donors. Regulatory and stem cell-like memory subsets were isolated from only 8 patients and about 8 healthy donors, whereas naive and central memory subsets came from all 30 or so donors.

This clone was counted a few times. Which antigen it targets is not known. The record has no base qualities; no much larger clone is one base away. What the study reported, not specific to this receptor: PCR might favor shorter templates, but patient and control samples were amplified and corrected together, so any skew would affect both groups equally. A moderate but significant shortening of TCRB CDR3 length was observed in type 1 diabetes patients in all four CD4+ subsets. Naive, central memory and regulatory TCRB repertoires appeared more similar among patients than among healthy donors. Because small numbers of individuals were included in the HLA sub-analyses, any influence of HLA type on TCRB rearrangement was left unresolved. Because cDNA was sequenced instead of genomic DNA, highly expressing activated cells could be over-represented, though the groups showed no difference in activation or CD3 levels. At VDJ recombination sites, type 1 diabetes patients had fewer insertions and more deleted nucleotides, which implies abnormalities in thymic rearrangement.

A single peripheral blood draw of 90 to 150 mL on average was collected from each donor into heparinised tubes. Naive, central memory, regulatory and stem cell-like memory CD4+ T cells were sorted on a BD FACSAria II using a panel including CD45RO, CCR7, CD25, CD127, CD95 and CD27. Purity was above 98% for every sorted population. Right away, PBMCs were isolated by Lymphoprep density gradient centrifugation and were stained directly, with no culture step. Samples were stained and sorted in pairs, with one healthy donor and one patient per experiment, so that batch effects were minimized. The High Capacity cDNA Reverse Transcription Kit was used to reverse transcribe all of the isolated RNA, meaning that expressed TCRB transcripts were what got sequenced. Deep immunoSEQ sequencing was applied to naive, central memory and regulatory T cell samples, giving an average of roughly 3.5 million total reads per sample. Sorted cells were lysed in RLT buffer, and RNA was extracted using DNase-treated RNeasy Micro or Mini kits according to cell number. To prevent cross-contamination, each cell subset was processed individually, whereas patient and healthy donor samples were processed jointly. The immunoSEQ multiplex PCR was used to amplify TCRB sequences from cDNA, generating 87-bp fragments that spanned the CDR3 region. Sequencing of the amplicons was done on the Illumina HiSeq platform. The paper's data handling went like this. Synthetic template baselines were used to correct PCR bias computationally, reads within Hamming distance 2 were collapsed together, and singletons that could not be merged were discarded. Reads were aligned to IMGT to assign V, D and J genes, CDR3 length, and insertions or deletions at six rearrangement sites. Within each subset, clonotype counts were normalized to sorted cell number, after which true diversity and Gini coefficients were computed with the tcR R package. The overlap coefficient, calculated on TCRB nucleotide sequences, was used to measure repertoire sharing. Out-of-frame TCRB sequences from naive cells were analyzed as a proxy for the pre-selection repertoire. What TCRdb holds here is the immuneACCESS table cut down to in-frame rearrangements. Part of the clones is not present; checked against another copy, under half of the missing clones reflect an unresolved V gene, and the others are unexplained. From that table come the V and J calls and clone size; the DNA was used to work out D and trimming. For this sample there are hundreds of thousands of clones; about 15% appear just once. The top ten clonotypes cover 0.015% of the sample.

Per the germline V gene, SQVTM is the CDR1 and ANQGSEA is the CDR2. V loses 3 bases, J loses 9 bases, and the germline ends lie 11 bases apart. The CDR3 starts with the cysteine, ends with the phenylalanine, and has 12 residues. Only CDR3 DNA is held: 36 bases, read in frame from base 1. This clonotype was sampled from a young man with type 1 diabetes. The chain was built from TRBV29-1 and TRBJ1-4, with no reliable assignment of the D segment. Sequences were obtained from naive CD4+ T cells from blood. The cell subset or site label here, explained by the study, means: true naive CD4+ T cells. The DNA sequence follows: TGCAGCGTTGAGCGGGGATCGAAAAAACTGTTTTTT. Translated, it reads CSVERGSKKLFF.